Each of the 12 T cell receptor beta chains below was sequenced from the same sample in a study of cytomegalovirus exposure and HLA in healthy donors listed by TCRdb under 2017. Libraries were prepared through the immunoSEQ multiplex PCR assay. For the multiplex PCR, a mixture combining 60 forward primers for TCR Vbeta segments and 13 reverse primers for TCR Jbeta segments was used. TCRdb limited this immuneACCESS table to in-frame rearrangements with V and J called. A share of clones is missing; checked studies link under half to unresolved V genes, and the rest is unexplained. This sample comprises roughly 170,000 clones, just under 85% of them detected only once. The top ten clones comprise roughly 5% of the sample. Sequenced: PBMCs. The receptors were sampled from a girl aged 5 to 17 in good health and CMV-seropositive.

The chain uses TRBV19 and TRBJ2-5; perhaps TRBD2 as D (6 bases). Deletions cut 3 bases from V and 3 bases from J, with 17 bases between. CDR3 length: 16 amino acids. CDR1 LNHDA and CDR2 SQIVND come from the germline V gene (reference sequence). The CDR3 spells CASSISGLRVEETQYF. The CDR3 DNA reads TGTGCCAGTAGTATCTCGGGACTCAGAGTGGAAGAGACCCAGTACTTC.

The chain combines TRBV6-5 with TRBJ1-4; D is ambiguous. From germline, CDR1 is MNHEY and CDR2 SVGAGI. V was cut by 6 bases and J by 7 bases, with 12 bases left in between. This CDR3 has 13 residues. The CDR3 nucleotides read TGTGCCAGCAGCCCCCGGGAGGTTGAAAAACTGTTTTTT. It specifies CASSPREVEKLFF.

The CDR3, as DNA: TGTGCCAGTAGTATACTAGCGGGGGCAGGGGATACGCAGTATTTT. This gives the protein CASSILAGAGDTQYF. The chain is built from TRBV19 and TRBJ2-3, with 10 bases lining up with TRBD2. In germline, CDR1 is LNHDA, CDR2 SQIVND (reference sequence). This CDR3 has 15 residues. V lost 2 bases to trimming and J lost 6 bases; unmatched junction nucleotides: 5. The variable domain in full, completed from reference TRBV19 and TRBJ2-3, reads DGGITQSPKYLFRKEGQNVTLSCEQNLNHDAMYWYRQDPGQGLRLIYYSQIVNDFQKGDIAEGYSVSREKKESFPLTVTSAQKNPTAFYLCASSILAGAGDTQYFGPGTRLTVL.

This clone was recorded once. V usage is TRBV5-1 and J usage is TRBJ2-7; 7 bases align to TRBD1. Per the germline V gene, CDR1 is SGHRS and CDR2 is YFSETQ. CDR3 length: 14 residues. V lost 2 bases, J lost 5 bases, and 7 bases stayed unmatched. The DNA of the CDR3 is TGCGCCAGCAGCTTTACAGGGGATTCTGACGAGCAGTACTTC. This translates into CASSFTGDSDEQYF.

The J gene is TRBJ2-3, the V gene TRBV11-3, with D possibly being TRBD2 (6 bases). This CDR3 is 15 amino acids long. Trimming cost V 0 bases and J 0 bases, with 7 bases left between them. Per germline, CDR1 SGHNT and CDR2 YENEEA. The CDR3 protein is CASSLDGGSTDTQYF. CDR3 in DNA: TGTGCCAGCAGCTTAGACGGGGGTAGCACAGATACGCAGTATTTT.

This clone was counted between two and nine times. The chain joins TRBV25-1 to TRBJ2-2; 10 nucleotides match TRBD1. V lost 8 bases to trimming and J lost 6 bases; unmatched junction nucleotides: 6. The CDR3 covers 14 residues. Germline V gene data show CDR1 as MGHDK and CDR2 as SYGVNS. CDR3 sequence reads: CASGTGEEAGELFF. Here the CDR3 DNA reads TGTGCCAGCGGGACAGGGGAAGAGGCCGGGGAGCTGTTTTTT.

The V and J genes are TRBV6-5 and TRBJ1-1; a weak D match, TRBD1 (6 bases). This CDR3 has 14 amino acids. From germline, CDR1 is MNHEY and CDR2 SVGAGI. V was clipped by 5 bases and J by 2 bases, with 12 bases between them. Written as DNA, the CDR3 is TGTGCCAGCAGTGAATCCAGGGGAAACACTGAAGCTTTCTTT. It specifies CASSESRGNTEAFF.

This chain connects TRBV7-9 to TRBJ1-5; D unresolved. V was pared by 5 bases and J by 7 bases, with 12 bases between. The germline CDR1 and CDR2 sequences are SEHNR and FQNEAQ (reference sequence). CDR3 length: 13 residues. CDR3 in DNA: TGTGCCAGCAGCCCCGGCGGGGTGCAGCCCCAGCATTTT. As protein: CASSPGGVQPQHF.

The chain combines TRBV6-6 with TRBJ1-1; 7 nucleotides agree with TRBD1. CDR1 MNHNY and CDR2 SVGAGI come from the germline V gene (reference sequence). This CDR3 is built from 13 residues. After removal of 6 bases from V and 5 bases from J, the junction contained 6 bases not matched to a gene. The CDR3 loop reads CASSSQGRTEAFF. The CDR3 nucleotides are TGTGCCAGCAGCTCACAGGGGAGGACTGAAGCTTTCTTT.

V is TRBV11-1 and J is TRBJ1-1; 7 bases match TRBD1. This CDR3 has 14 amino acids. CDR1 SGHAT and CDR2 FQDESV come from the germline V gene (reference sequence). Unmatched junction bases numbered 5, after V lost 3 bases and J lost 4 bases. Here the CDR3 reads CASSFITGVTEAFF. The CDR3 DNA reads TGTGCCAGCAGCTTTATTACAGGGGTCACTGAAGCTTTCTTT.

This clone occurred once. The CDR3 here is CAWTVGGGLGYTF. CDR3 coding DNA: TGTGCCTGGACCGTCGGGGGGGGACTCGGCTACACCTTC. The rearrangement links TRBV30 to TRBJ1-2; possible D gene TRBD1, 5 bases. The CDR3 is 13 amino acids. V lost 4 bases, J lost 8 bases, and 17 bases lay in between. Germline V gene data show CDR1 as GTSNPN and CDR2 as SVGIG (reference sequence).

The genes are TRBV9 and TRBJ1-1; a possible D gene is TRBD1 (5 bases). The CDR3 has 16 residues. The germline CDR1 and CDR2 sequences are SGDLS and YYNGEE. With 2 bases removed from V and 6 bases from J, the gap between germline ends came to 20 bases. The CDR3: CASSVIIRDSGAEAFF. The CDR3 nucleotides are TGTGCCAGCAGCGTTATAATAAGGGACTCCGGGGCTGAAGCTTTCTTT.